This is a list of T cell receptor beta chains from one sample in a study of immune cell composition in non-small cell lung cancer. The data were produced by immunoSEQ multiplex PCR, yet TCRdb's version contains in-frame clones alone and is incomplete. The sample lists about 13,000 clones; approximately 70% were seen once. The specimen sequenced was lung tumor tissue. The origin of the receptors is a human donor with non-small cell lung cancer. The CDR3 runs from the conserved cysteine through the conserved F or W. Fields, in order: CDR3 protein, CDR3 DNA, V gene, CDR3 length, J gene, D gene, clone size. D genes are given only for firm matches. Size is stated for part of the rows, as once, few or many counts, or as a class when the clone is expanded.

CDR3: CASSPLGTGNTDTQYF; DNA: TGTGCCAGCAGCCCGTTGGGGACAGGGAACACAGATACGCAGTATTTT; V: TRBV9; length: 16; J: TRBJ2-3; D: TRBD1; size: few
CDR3: CASSLAGQGGTDTQYF; DNA: TGTGCCAGCAGCTTGGCAGGACAGGGGGGCACAGATACGCAGTATTTT; V: TRBV5-6; length: 16; J: TRBJ2-3; D: TRBD1; size: -
CDR3: CATSRDGRQSYEQYF; DNA: TGTGCCACCAGCAGAGATGGGCGACAGTCCTACGAGCAGTACTTC; V: TRBV15; length: 15; J: TRBJ2-7; D: -; size: -
CDR3: CSVDTSGFFTDTQYF; DNA: TGCAGCGTCGACACTAGCGGGTTCTTCACAGATACGCAGTATTTT; V: TRBV29-1; length: 15; J: TRBJ2-3; D: TRBD2; size: -
CDR3: CASSQDHAGSYEQYF; DNA: TGTGCCAGCAGCCAAGATCACGCCGGCTCCTACGAGCAGTACTTC; V: TRBV4-2; length: 15; J: TRBJ2-7; D: -; size: -
CDR3: CASSPGGSGNTIYF; DNA: TGTGCCAGCAGTCCAGGCGGGTCTGGAAACACCATATATTTT; V: TRBV28; length: 14; J: TRBJ1-3; D: -; size: -
CDR3: CASSPLGGGYTDTQYF; DNA: TGTGCCAGCAGCCCTTTAGGCGGGGGATACACAGATACGCAGTATTTT; V: TRBV7-6; length: 16; J: TRBJ2-3; D: TRBD2; size: -
CDR3: CASSERQAKNTEAFF; DNA: TGTGCCAGCAGTGAAAGGCAGGCGAAGAACACTGAAGCTTTCTTT; V: TRBV2; length: 15; J: TRBJ1-1; D: -; size: -
CDR3: CASSFTKPGQALTYEQYF; DNA: TGTGCCAGCAGCTTCACAAAACCGGGACAGGCCTTAACCTACGAGCAGTACTTC; V: TRBV7-2; length: 18; J: TRBJ2-7; D: TRBD1; size: -
CDR3: CASSSQGGVLAFF; DNA: TGTGCCAGCAGTTCACAAGGGGGAGTTCTGGCTTTCTTT; V: TRBV7-9; length: 13; J: TRBJ1-1; D: -; size: medium-sized
CDR3: CASGQPNTGELFF; DNA: TGTGCCAGTGGACAGCCGAACACCGGGGAGCTGTTTTTT; V: TRBV19; length: 13; J: TRBJ2-2; D: -; size: -
CDR3: CASSKTGAPSNQPQHF; DNA: TGTGCCAGCAGTAAAACAGGGGCCCCAAGCAATCAGCCCCAGCATTTT; V: TRBV28; length: 16; J: TRBJ1-5; D: TRBD1; size: -
CDR3: CASSPWIGVKETQYF; DNA: TGCGCCAGCAGCCCCTGGATAGGGGTTAAAGAGACCCAGTACTTC; V: TRBV5-1; length: 15; J: TRBJ2-5; D: -; size: -
CDR3: CASSSTGTTEAKQFF; DNA: TGTGCCAGCAGTTCCACCGGGACTACCGAAGCCAAGCAGTTCTTC; V: TRBV6-6; length: 15; J: TRBJ2-1; D: TRBD2; size: -
CDR3: CASSFRGSGANVLTF; DNA: TGTGCCAGCAGCTTTAGGGGCTCTGGGGCCAACGTCCTGACTTTC; V: TRBV5-6; length: 15; J: TRBJ2-6; D: -; size: -
CDR3: CASSSRTSRYSEQFF; DNA: TGTGCCAGTAGTAGTAGGACTAGCCGTTATTCAGAGCAGTTCTTC; V: TRBV19; length: 15; J: TRBJ2-1; D: TRBD2; size: few
CDR3: CASSQDAGAGNEKLFF; DNA: TGCGCCAGCAGCCAAGATGCGGGGGCAGGCAATGAAAAACTGTTTTTT; V: TRBV4-3; length: 16; J: TRBJ1-4; D: -; size: -
CDR3: CASSPAGGRTGELFF; DNA: TGTGCCAGCAGTCCCGCGGGGGGGCGGACCGGGGAGCTGTTTTTT; V: TRBV6-6; length: 15; J: TRBJ2-2; D: TRBD2; size: once